The source of this T cell receptor beta chain is a study of blood T cells in healthy people across ages. Every participating donor contributed roughly 10 milliliters of peripheral blood through a draw. As regards this clonotype: Its antigen remains unknown.

Overall study findings and caveats: It was the long-lived donors that had more naive CD4+ cells and higher diversity than aged donors.

Primers used in a second PCR of roughly 6 to 12 cycles were a sample-barcoded 5' primer and a J-beta primer mix. MiXCR, run by TCRdb on the 5' RACE reads, gives a single entry per CDR3 protein. The table lists about 780,000 distinct CDR3 sequences, more than 35% of them singletons. J lost 6 bases, V lost 7 bases, and 8 bases had no gene match. The V gene's germline CDR1 is SGHRS and CDR2 YFSETQ. This CDR3 has 15 amino acids. This receptor was taken from an older man in good health. Sequences were obtained from blood. V and J are TRBV5-1 and TRBJ2-3, with 13 bases matching TRBD2. For the CDR3, the DNA is TGCGCCAGCGGGTGGACTAGCGGGAGTTCGGATACGCAGTATTTT. It encodes CASGWTSGSSDTQYF.